This T cell receptor (beta chain) stems from a study of blood T cell repertoires in COVID-19. Study-level background: Some COVID-19 samples were acute and others convalescent; all came from the United States, Italy and Spain. Sources were T cells, B-cell-depleted T cells, or PBMCs; the material itself was cDNA or gDNA.

In germline, CDR1 is SEHNR, CDR2 FQNEAQ (reference sequence). The CDR3 length is 13 residues. V gave up 5 bases and J gave up 6 bases; unmatched junction bases: 4. Per the original data handling: The authors estimated nucleated cell counts from reference gene primer amplification. The data were produced by immunoSEQ multiplex PCR, yet TCRdb's version contains in-frame clones alone and is incomplete. The V and J calls and the clone size are those of that table, but D and trimming were determined from the DNA. Among 120,000 to 150,000 clones listed, 87% were seen once. The clonotype originates from a woman aged 45-65 years with active or convalescent COVID-19. The sequenced material came from peripheral blood. J is TRBJ1-2 and V is TRBV7-9; TRBD1 aligns across 9 bases. CDR3 sequence (DNA): TGTGCCAGCAGCCACGGGACAGGGCATGGCTACACCTTC. This gives the protein CASSHGTGHGYTF.